Presented here are 15 T cell receptor beta chains from one specimen sequenced in a study of beta chain features in type 1 diabetes. Study results and caveats: TCRB CDR3 length was moderately but significantly reduced in all four CD4+ subsets of Type 1 diabetes patients.

Their antigen targets remain unknown. Expressed TCRB transcripts got sequenced, as all isolated RNA was reverse transcribed. Using immunoSEQ multiplex PCR, the repertoire was profiled, and TCRdb retains in-frame clones only, with some absent. This table has roughly 300,000 clones, around an eighth appearing once. Sequenced: naive CD4+ T cells from blood. Every receptor here comes from a man aged 25 to 45 with type 1 diabetes.

The chain uses TRBV9 and TRBJ2-3; possibly TRBD2 for D (6 bases). The CDR3 runs to 15 residues. Trimming pared 0 bases from V and 6 bases from J, leaving 14 bases between. Germline lookup yields CDR1 SGDLS and CDR2 YYNGEE. CDR3 DNA: TGTGCCAGCAGCGTAGAAACGGGAGATTACGATACGCAGTATTTT. Its translation is CASSVETGDYDTQYF.

This rearrangement joins TRBV18 to TRBJ2-6, with 7 positions matching TRBD1. Losses at the gene ends were 4 bases for V and 2 bases for J; bases not matched to a gene: 5. Germline V gene data show CDR1 as KGHSH and CDR2 as LQKENI. The CDR3 sequence is 16 residues long. As DNA, the CDR3 is TGTGCCAGCTCACTCAATGACAGGGCTGGGGCCAACGTCCTGACTTTC. It specifies CASSLNDRAGANVLTF.

This clone was counted between two and nine times. V gene TRBV5-1 combines with J gene TRBJ2-7; 9 nucleotides line up with TRBD2. The CDR3 spans 15 residues. Per the germline V gene, CDR1 is SGHRS and CDR2 is YFSETQ. With 5 bases clipped from V and 4 bases from J, the junction kept 10 bases outside the gene matches. CDR3 sequence: CASRPSSGARYEQYF. CDR3 coding DNA: TGCGCCAGCAGGCCCTCTAGCGGGGCCAGGTACGAGCAGTACTTC.

This clone was seen a few times. This chain links TRBV10-3 with TRBJ2-5; TRBD1 matches 7 bases. CDR1 and CDR2 from the germline V gene are ENHRY and SYGVKD. The ends lost 0 bases at V and 5 bases at J; junction bases unmatched: 3. CDR3 size: 14 residues. CDR3 nucleotides: TGTGCCATCAGTGAGTCGACAGGGACGGAGACCCAGTACTTC. Translating gives CAISESTGTETQYF.

This chain links TRBV28 with TRBJ1-2, with 12 nucleotides matching TRBD1. The germline CDR1 and CDR2 sequences are MDHEN and SYDVKM. There are 14 residues in the CDR3. V was pared by 9 bases and J by 7 bases, with 9 bases of the junction left unmatched. The CDR3 coding sequence is TGTGCCAGTCTTACGGGACAGGGGGCGTCTGGCTACACCTTC. As protein: CASLTGQGASGYTF.

A few counts support this clone. This rearrangement joins TRBV11-2 to TRBJ2-7, with TRBD1 identical over 8 bases. Germline CDR1 reads SGHAT; CDR2 reads FQNNGV. V lost 2 bases, J lost 2 bases, and 17 bases stayed unmatched. CDR3 size: 19 residues. The CDR3 here is CASSLQTGTGIAPTYEQYF. In DNA, the CDR3 is TGTGCCAGCAGCTTACAGACCGGGACAGGCATAGCTCCAACCTACGAGCAGTACTTC.

The genes are TRBV28 and TRBJ1-2; possibly TRBD1 for D (5 bases). This CDR3 has 12 amino acids. Trimming took off 4 bases at V and 4 bases at J, with 7 bases between the two ends. Germline CDR1 MDHEN, CDR2 SYDVKM. CDR3 in amino acids: CASSSDSYGYTF. DNA for the CDR3: TGTGCCAGCAGTTCCGACAGCTATGGCTACACCTTC.

The J gene is TRBJ2-7, the V gene TRBV28; TRBD2 aligns across 8 bases. This CDR3 is 16 amino acids long. V shed 7 bases and J 0 bases; nucleotides not matched to a gene: 11. CDR1 and CDR2 from the germline V gene are MDHEN and SYDVKM. The CDR3 protein is CASTGGGGPGSYEQYF. The CDR3 DNA reads as TGTGCCAGCACCGGGGGGGGAGGGCCGGGCTCCTACGAGCAGTACTTC.

This chain's CDR3 is CASIPAAQPQYF. CDR3 nucleotides: TGTGCCAGCATCCCCGCCGCGCAACCACAGTATTTT. This chain links TRBV2 with TRBJ2-3; D is uncertain. V lost 7 bases to trimming and J lost 12 bases, with 17 bases between them. Per the germline V gene, CDR1 is SNHLY and CDR2 is FYNNEI. CDR3 length equals 12 residues.

The chain recombines TRBV28 with TRBJ1-3; possible D gene TRBD1, 5 bases. Germline V CDR1 and CDR2: MDHEN, SYDVKM. Between the trimmed V and J ends, which lost 5 bases and 3 bases, there was a span of 8 bases. CDR3 length: 13 residues. The CDR3 sequence is CASSQGFGNTIYF. The CDR3, as DNA: TGTGCCAGCAGTCAGGGTTTTGGAAACACCATATATTTT.

The CDR3 nucleotides read TGCGCCAGCAGCTTGGTTAGGGCGGGACGGGACGCCGCTGCTTTCTTT. Protein product: CASSLVRAGRDAAAFF. This rearrangement joins TRBV5-1 to TRBJ1-1, with a tentative D call TRBD1 (5 bases). CDR1 and CDR2 (germline): SGHRS, YFSETQ. The CDR3 is 16 amino acids. V lost 0 bases and J lost 11, with 23 bases in between.

This clone was detected only a few times. V and J are TRBV7-8 and TRBJ1-2; D gene uncertain. The CDR3 has 13 residues. Trimming shortened V by 1 base and J by 3 bases, and 6 bases separated the two germline ends. CDR1 SGHVS and CDR2 FQNEAQ come from the germline V gene. For the CDR3, the DNA is TGTGCCAGCAGCTTAGGTACGGACTATGGCTACACCTTC. This encodes CASSLGTDYGYTF.

V usage is TRBV5-4 and J usage is TRBJ1-3; TRBD1 agrees at 7 bases. Germline lookup yields CDR1 SGHNT and CDR2 YYREEE (reference sequence). This CDR3 has 16 amino acids. Trimming took 3 bases from V and 0 from J; bases not matched to a gene: 6. CDR3 amino acids: CASSSGQLISGNTIYF. The CDR3 DNA follows: TGTGCCAGCAGCTCGGGACAGCTTATCTCTGGAAACACCATATATTTT.

This clone has just a few counts. The J gene is TRBJ1-4, the V gene TRBV29-1; a possible D gene is TRBD1 (5 bases). The V end was cut by 6 bases, the J end by 7 bases, with 12 bases between. Germline V gene sequence: CDR1 SQVTM, CDR2 ANQGSEA. The CDR3 has 12 residues. The CDR3 region has the DNA TGCAGCGTCGGGGGAGGCGGTGAAAAACTGTTTTTT. Its protein is CSVGGGGEKLFF.

This clone was detected a few times. This sequence joins TRBV19 and TRBJ2-3; a possible D gene is TRBD1 (5 bases). CDR1 LNHDA and CDR2 SQIVND come from the germline V gene (reference sequence). The CDR3 sequence is 13 residues long. V was clipped by 3 bases and J by 6 bases, with 10 bases between them. The CDR3: CASSIPGLDTQYF. The DNA of the CDR3 is TGTGCCAGTAGTATCCCAGGGCTGGATACGCAGTATTTT. Combining the CDR3 with reference TRBV19 and TRBJ2-3 gives the whole variable domain DGGITQSPKYLFRKEGQNVTLSCEQNLNHDAMYWYRQDPGQGLRLIYYSQIVNDFQKGDIAEGYSVSREKKESFPLTVTSAQKNPTAFYLCASSIPGLDTQYFGPGTRLTVL.